Here is one T cell receptor beta chain with its context. Antigen: not known. TCRdb reprocessed the 5' RACE reads and keeps a single row for each CDR3 protein, giving no DNA. Seen in this sample are around 470,000 distinct CDR3 sequences; the ten most common clones hold 1.4%. These data are taken from a study of T cells expressing NK-cell markers. As for the study in general: HCMV seropositivity characterized seven of the eight sequenced donors, and seronegativity one. Study-wide results and limits: The contribution of dominant NKG2C+ clonotypes to CD8+ T cells in about six donors was 1.0-7.0%.

This clonotype was sampled from a woman in her fifties or sixties in good health. The sample comprised blood T cells: a sorted CD56 or NKG2C T cell subset, CD4+ or CD8+ T cells, or bulk PBMC T cells (not recorded which).

The CDR3 loop is CASSYSTGTGDGYTF. The chain combines TRBV6-2 or TRBV6-3 with TRBJ1-2; TCRdb's assignment of TRBD1 cannot be checked, as there is no DNA. This CDR3 is 15 amino acids long. Germline V gene data show CDR1 as MNHEY and CDR2 as SVGEGT.